This T cell receptor (beta chain) was sequenced for a study of blood T cell repertoires in COVID-19. Losses at the gene ends were 0 bases for V and 5 bases for J; bases not matched to a gene: 11. This CDR3 region has 17 residues. Germline V gene data show CDR1 as SGHVS and CDR2 as FQNEAQ. Original processing notes: Nucleated cell number was recorded as an estimate derived from reference gene primer amplification. Produced via immunoSEQ multiplex PCR; TCRdb's table is partial and in-frame only. That table gives V, J and clone size, and the DNA gave D and trimming. The table lists about 140,000 clones, 84% of them singletons.

V usage is TRBV7-8 and J usage is TRBJ1-1, with 8 bases aligning to TRBD1. This sequence was found in a man in his fifties or sixties with active or convalescent COVID-19. The sequenced material came from peripheral blood. CDR3: CASSLATSWTGQTEAFF. The CDR3 region has the DNA TGTGCCAGCAGCTTAGCAACGTCCTGGACAGGGCAGACTGAAGCTTTCTTT.